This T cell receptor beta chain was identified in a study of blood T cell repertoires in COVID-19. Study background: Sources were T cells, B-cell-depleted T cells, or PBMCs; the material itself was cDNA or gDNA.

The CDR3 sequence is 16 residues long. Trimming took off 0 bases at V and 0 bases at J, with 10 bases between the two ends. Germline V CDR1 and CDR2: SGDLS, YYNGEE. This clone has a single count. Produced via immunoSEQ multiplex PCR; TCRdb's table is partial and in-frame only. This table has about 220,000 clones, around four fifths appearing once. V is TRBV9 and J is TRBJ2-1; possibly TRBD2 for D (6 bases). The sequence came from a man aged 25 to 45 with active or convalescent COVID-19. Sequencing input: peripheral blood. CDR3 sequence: CASSVGGLASYNEQFF. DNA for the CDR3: TGTGCCAGCAGCGTAGGGGGACTGGCCTCCTACAATGAGCAGTTCTTC.